This T cell receptor beta chain was captured in a study of CD8+ T cells in alopecia areata. Study-level findings and limits: Mice gave a clearer picture of TCR sharing than patients did, possibly for HLA-related reasons.

As concerns this clone: Its matching antigen is unknown. Other DNA sequences in this sample translate to the same CDR3.

Extraction of RNA preceded its reverse transcription into cDNA, which served as the sequencing template. The table came from immunoSEQ multiplex PCR; TCRdb's copy has only in-frame clones and leaves some out. The top ten hold 0.45% of the sample, which has 200,000 to 250,000 clones, approximately 52% seen once. V dropped 6 bases and J dropped 1 base, with 7 bases sitting between them. CDR1 MNHNS and CDR2 SASEGT come from the germline V gene. The CDR3 spans 12 residues. This chain joins TRBV6-1 and TRBJ2-7; D unclear. This TCR was sampled from a human donor with alopecia areata. This specimen was CD4+ T cells sorted from blood, taken at week 0. CDR3 sequence (DNA): TGTGCCAGCAGCCCCAGATCCTACGAGCAGTACTTC. It is translated as CASSPRSYEQYF.